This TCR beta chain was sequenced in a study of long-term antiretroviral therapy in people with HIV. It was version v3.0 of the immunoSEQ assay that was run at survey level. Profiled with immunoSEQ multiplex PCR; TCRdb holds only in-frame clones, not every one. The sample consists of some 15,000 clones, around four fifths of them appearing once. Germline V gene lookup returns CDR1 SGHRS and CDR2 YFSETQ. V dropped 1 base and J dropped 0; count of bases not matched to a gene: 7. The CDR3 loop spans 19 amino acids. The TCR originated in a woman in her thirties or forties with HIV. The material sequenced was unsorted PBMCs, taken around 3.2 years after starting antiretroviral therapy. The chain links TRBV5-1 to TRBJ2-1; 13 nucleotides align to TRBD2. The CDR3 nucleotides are TGCGCCAGCAGCTTGCTACCGGGACTAGCGGGGAGCTCCTACAATGAGCAGTTCTTC. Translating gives CASSLLPGLAGSSYNEQFF.